This TCR beta chain was documented in a study of blood T cell repertoires in COVID-19. Across the study: The samples span acute and convalescent COVID-19 from the United States, Italy and Spain. Nucleic acid was either cDNA or gDNA, and it came from T cells, B-cell-depleted T cells, or PBMCs.

Authors' analysis steps: Counts of nucleated cells, estimated from reference gene primer amplification, were obtained. Assay: immunoSEQ multiplex PCR; the TCRdb copy retains only in-frame clones and omits some. V and J calls and clone size are copied from that table; D and trimming were computed from the DNA. The sample holds 240,000 or so clones, roughly 83% seen once. The length of the CDR3 is 14 residues. V shed 6 bases and J 2 bases; nucleotides not matched to a gene: 6. In germline, CDR1 is SNHLY, CDR2 FYNNEI. The TCR comes from a woman of 80 years or more with acute or convalescent COVID-19. The rearrangement joins TRBV2 to TRBJ2-7; 8 bases fit TRBD2. The source material was peripheral blood. The CDR3 DNA reads TGTGCCAGCAGGCCGGGACTAGGAACCTACGAGCAGTACTTC. Its protein product is CASRPGLGTYEQYF. The full variable domain, in which reference TRBV2 and TRBJ2-7 provide the parts outside the CDR3, is EPEVTQTPSHQVTQMGQEVILRCVPISNHLYFYWYRQILGQKVEFLVSFYNNEISEKSEIFDDQFSVERPDGSNFTLKIRSTKLEDSAMYFCASRPGLGTYEQYFGPGTRLTVT.